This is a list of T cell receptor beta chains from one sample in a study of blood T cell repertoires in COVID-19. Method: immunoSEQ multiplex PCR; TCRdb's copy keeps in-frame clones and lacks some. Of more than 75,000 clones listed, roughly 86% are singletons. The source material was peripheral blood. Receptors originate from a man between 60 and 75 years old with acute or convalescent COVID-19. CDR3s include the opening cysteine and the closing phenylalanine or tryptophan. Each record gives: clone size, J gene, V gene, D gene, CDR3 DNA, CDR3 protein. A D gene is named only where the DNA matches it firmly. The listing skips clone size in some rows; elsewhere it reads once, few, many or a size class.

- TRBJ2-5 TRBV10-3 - TGTGCCATCACCCAGGGGCAGGGAGAGACCCAGTACTTC CAITQGQGETQYF
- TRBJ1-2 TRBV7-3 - TGTGCCAGCAGCTACACCGGGACAAGCAACTATGGCTACACCTTC CASSYTGTSNYGYTF
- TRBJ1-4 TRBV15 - TGTGCCACCAGCAGAGATTTCACGAGCCTAGCGAATGAAAAACTGTTTTTT CATSRDFTSLANEKLFF
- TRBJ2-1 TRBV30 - TGTGCCTGGAGTCGATCGGCCGCGGGCAATGAGCAGTTCTTC CAWSRSAAGNEQFF
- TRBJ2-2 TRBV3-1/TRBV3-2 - TGTGCCAGCAGCCCCCAAAGAGGAAACACCGGGGAGCTGTTTTTT CASSPQRGNTGELFF
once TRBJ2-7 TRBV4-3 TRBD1 TGCGCCAGCAGCCAAGATGTTGAACAGGGGGGCGAGCAGTACTTC CASSQDVEQGGEQYF
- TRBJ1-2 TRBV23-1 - TGCGCCAGCAGTCAGCAGGGAAGGGCAAACTATGGCTACACCTTC CASSQQGRANYGYTF
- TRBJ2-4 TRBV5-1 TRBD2 TGCGCCAGCAGCTCCACGGGGGGGAACATTCAGTACTTC CASSSTGGNIQYF
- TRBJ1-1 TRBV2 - TGTGCCAGCAGTCAAGAGGATCCTCTCTGGGGGCAAGCTTTCTTT CASSQEDPLWGQAFF
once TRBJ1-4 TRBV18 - TGTGCCAGCTCCCTTGTAGCGGGGGAGCAACCCGAAAAACTGTTTTTT CASSLVAGEQPEKLFF
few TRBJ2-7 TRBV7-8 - TGTGCCAGCAGCTTATACCAGGGGAAGGGCGAGCAGTACTTC CASSLYQGKGEQYF
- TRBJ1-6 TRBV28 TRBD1 TGTGCCAGCAGTTCCCCGGGACAGGGGGCGAAAAGTAATTCACCCCTCCACTTT CASSSPGQGAKSNSPLHF
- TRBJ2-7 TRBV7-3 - TGTGCCAGCAGCCCGGACACCCGAGGGGGGCAGTACTTC CASSPDTRGGQYF
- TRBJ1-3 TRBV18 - TGTGCCAGCTCACCTACAGGGACCTCTGGAAACACCATATATTTT CASSPTGTSGNTIYF
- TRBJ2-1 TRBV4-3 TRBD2 TGCGCCAGCAGCCCAGAAACCAGCGGGGGGGCCTCGGGGAATGAGCAGTTCTTC CASSPETSGGASGNEQFF
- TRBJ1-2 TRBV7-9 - TGTGCCAGCAGTCGGACAGAGAACTATGGCTACACCTTC CASSRTENYGYTF
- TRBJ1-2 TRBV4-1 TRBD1 TGCGCCAGCAGCCCGAACTTTGGGACAGGGGTTGGTGGAGACTATGGCTACACCTTC CASSPNFGTGVGGDYGYTF
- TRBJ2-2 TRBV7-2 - TGTGCCAGCAGCAACACCCCCGGACTCGGGGAGCTGTTTTTT CASSNTPGLGELFF
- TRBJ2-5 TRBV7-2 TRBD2 TGTGCCAGCAGCCGCGGGAGGGCAGCGACCCAGTACTTC CASSRGRAATQYF
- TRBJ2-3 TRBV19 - TGTGCCAGTAGTATAGGTGGGAGCAACACAGATACGCAGTATTTT CASSIGGSNTDTQYF
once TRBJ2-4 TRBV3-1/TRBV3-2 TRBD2 TGTGCCAGCAGCCAAGAGGGGACTAGTTTAACAATTCAGTACTTC CASSQEGTSLTIQYF
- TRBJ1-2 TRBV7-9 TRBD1 TGTGCCAGCAGCCTCGGGACAGGGGGCCCCTATGGCTACACCTTC CASSLGTGGPYGYTF
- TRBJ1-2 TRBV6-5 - TGTGCCAGCAGTTACGGGTCGGGGTATGGCTACACCTTC CASSYGSGYGYTF
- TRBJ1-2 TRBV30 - TGTGCCTGGAGTGTCCAGGGGTCGTCGGGCTACACCTTC CAWSVQGSSGYTF
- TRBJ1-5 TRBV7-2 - TGTGCCAGCAGCTTAGGGGCAGGGTTTAGCAATCAGCCCCAGCATTTT CASSLGAGFSNQPQHF
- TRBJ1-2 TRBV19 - TGTGCCAGTAGTATGGTTGCGACAGGCGGATGGGGCTACACCTTC CASSMVATGGWGYTF
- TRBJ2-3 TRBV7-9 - TGTGCCAGCAGCTTGGGGGGAAACACAGATACGCAGTATTTT CASSLGGNTDTQYF
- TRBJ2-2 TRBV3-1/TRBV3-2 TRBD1 TGTGCCAGCAGCTCTCGGGACAGGGAGGACACCGGGGAGCTGTTTTTT CASSSRDREDTGELFF
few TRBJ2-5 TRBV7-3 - TGTGCCAGCAGCCAAGCGGCGGAAGAGACCCAGTACTTC CASSQAAEETQYF
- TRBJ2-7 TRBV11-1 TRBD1 TGTGCCAGCTCGAGGGGACAGTTCTACGAGCAGTACTTC CASSRGQFYEQYF
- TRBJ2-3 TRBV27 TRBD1 TGTGCCAGCAGTTCCAGGCCGGGACAGAGAGCAGATACGCAGTATTTT CASSSRPGQRADTQYF
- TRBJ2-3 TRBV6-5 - TGTGCCAGCAGTTTCAGGACAGGCACAGATACGCAGTATTTT CASSFRTGTDTQYF
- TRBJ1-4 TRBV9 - TGTGCCAGCAGCCAAGCGGGAAGCCCTGCAACTAATGAAAAACTGTTTTTT CASSQAGSPATNEKLFF
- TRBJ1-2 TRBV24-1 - TGTGCCACCAGTGCAGGGGACCGCAACTATGGCTACACCTTC CATSAGDRNYGYTF
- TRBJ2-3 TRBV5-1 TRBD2 TGCGCCAGCAGCTTGGAGCGGGGGGCAGGGGATACGCAGTATTTT CASSLERGAGDTQYF
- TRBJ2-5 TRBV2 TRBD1 TGTGCCAGCGTAAGGGACAGCCAAGAGACCCAGTACTTC CASVRDSQETQYF
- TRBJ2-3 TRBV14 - TGTGCCAGCAGCCAAAAAGACAGGCCGCTCACAGATACGCAGTATTTT CASSQKDRPLTDTQYF
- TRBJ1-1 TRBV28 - TGTGCCAGCAGTCTTGATCCTGAGACTTTCTTT CASSLDPETFF
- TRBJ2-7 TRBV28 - TGTGCCAGCAGTTCAGATACCTACGAGCAGTACTTC CASSSDTYEQYF
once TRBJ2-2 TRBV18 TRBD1 TGTGCCAGCTCGCGATCAGGGGGCAGCGGGGAGCTGTTTTTT CASSRSGGSGELFF
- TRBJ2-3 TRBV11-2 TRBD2 TGTGCCACCTCTGACAGTCGGATGCTAGCGGGGGGGCCCGCAGATACGCAGTATTTT CATSDSRMLAGGPADTQYF
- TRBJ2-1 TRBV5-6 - TGTGCCAGCAGCTTGGGTAGGAGCTCCTACAATGAGCAGTTCTTC CASSLGRSSYNEQFF
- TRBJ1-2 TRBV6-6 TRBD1 TGTGCCAGCAGCCGTGACAGGGATGGCTACACCTTC CASSRDRDGYTF
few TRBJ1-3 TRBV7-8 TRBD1 TGTGCCAGCAGGGGGACAGGGGCCGGAAACACCATATATTTT CASRGTGAGNTIYF
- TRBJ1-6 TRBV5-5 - TGTGCCAGCAGCCCGCAGGTAGGCCTGGATTCACCCCTCCACTTT CASSPQVGLDSPLHF
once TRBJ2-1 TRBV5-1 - TGCGCCAGCAGCTTGGAGACTCCGGGATGGGCTGGGAATGAGCAGTTCTTC CASSLETPGWAGNEQFF
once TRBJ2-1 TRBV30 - TGTGCCTGGAGTGTAAGCTCTTCGATCAATGAGCAGTTCTTC CAWSVSSSINEQFF
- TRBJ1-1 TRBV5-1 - TGCGCCAGCAGCTTAACAGCCTCAGCCACTGAAGCTTTCTTT CASSLTASATEAFF
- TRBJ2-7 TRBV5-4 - TGTGCCAGCAGCTTGGTCGGTTACGAGCAGTACTTC CASSLVGYEQYF
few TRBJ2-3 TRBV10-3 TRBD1 TGTGCCATCGGACAGGGGTCCCAAGATACGCAGTATTTT CAIGQGSQDTQYF
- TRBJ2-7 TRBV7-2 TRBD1 TGTGCCAGCAGCATCCTGACGGGGACAGGGAAAGAGGACGAGCAGTATTTC CASSILTGTGKEDEQYF
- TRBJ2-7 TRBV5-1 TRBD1 TGCGCCAGCAGCCCTTCCCCTACAGGGGACTACGAGCAGTACTTC CASSPSPTGDYEQYF
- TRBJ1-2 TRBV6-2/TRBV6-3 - TGTGCCAGCAGCTCCACAGGGAACTATGGCTACACCTTC CASSSTGNYGYTF
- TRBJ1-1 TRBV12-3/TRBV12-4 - TGTGCCAGCAGTGGACAAATGAACACTGAAGCTTTCTTT CASSGQMNTEAFF
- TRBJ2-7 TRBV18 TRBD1 TGTGCCAGCTCACCCCAGGGGGCGTTAGGCGAGCAGTACTTC CASSPQGALGEQYF
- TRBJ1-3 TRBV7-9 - TGTGCCAGCAGCTTAGGCAGGATAGATCCTGGAAACACCATATATTTT CASSLGRIDPGNTIYF
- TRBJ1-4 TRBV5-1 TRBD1 TGCGCCAGCAGCCACGGACAGGGGCGGGAAAAACTGTTTTTT CASSHGQGREKLFF
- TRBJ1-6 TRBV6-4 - TGTGCCAGCATCTCGCGGTTTTATAATTCACCCCTCCACTTT CASISRFYNSPLHF